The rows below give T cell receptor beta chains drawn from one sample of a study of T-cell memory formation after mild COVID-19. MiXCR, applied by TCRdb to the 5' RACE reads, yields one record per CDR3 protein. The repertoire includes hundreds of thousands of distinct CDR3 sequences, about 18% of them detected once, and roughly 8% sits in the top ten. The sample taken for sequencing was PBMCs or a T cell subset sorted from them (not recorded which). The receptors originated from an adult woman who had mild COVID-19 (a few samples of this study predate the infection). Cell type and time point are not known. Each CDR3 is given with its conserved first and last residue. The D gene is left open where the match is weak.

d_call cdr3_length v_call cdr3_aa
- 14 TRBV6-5 CATLPGAENTEAFF
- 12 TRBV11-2 CASSPVRTSMYF
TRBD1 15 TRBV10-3 CGTSWRDRLSHEQFF
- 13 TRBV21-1 CASSKCTGNEQYF
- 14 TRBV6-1 CASIEGGALKTQYF
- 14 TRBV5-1 CASSLRLDQVEQYF
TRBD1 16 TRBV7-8 CASSLGQGFPTDTQYF
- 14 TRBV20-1 CSATSRRGYYEQYF
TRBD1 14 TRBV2 CASSLQGAANVLTF
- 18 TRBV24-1 CATSECGIEGGVNTEASF
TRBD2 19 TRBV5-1 CASSPGTSGPRWGTGELFF
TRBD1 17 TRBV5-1 CASSLTATGRVGNEQFF
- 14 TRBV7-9 CASSLARQPKGYTF
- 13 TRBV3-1 CASSQDRGGIQYF
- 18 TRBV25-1 CASSEDGLVGSMSQPQHF
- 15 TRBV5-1 CASSPGRQWDEKLFF
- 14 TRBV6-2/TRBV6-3 CATLSVGARTEAFF
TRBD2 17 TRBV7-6 CASSRFVDSGGGNEQFF
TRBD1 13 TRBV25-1 CASSDEGARGAFF
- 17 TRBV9 CASSQSGGSGATDTQYF
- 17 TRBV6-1 CASSEAGRGTNNSPLHF
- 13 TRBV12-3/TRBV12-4 CASSRSLLGEQYF
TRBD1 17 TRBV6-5 CASSYSPLDRERSEAFF
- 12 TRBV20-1 CSVAGAGAEAFF
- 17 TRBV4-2 CASSQDSARDRTDTQYF
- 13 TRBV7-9 CASSFNMGEKLFF
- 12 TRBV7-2 CASSLYNQPQHF
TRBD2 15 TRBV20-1 CSATPHGTSGYEQYF
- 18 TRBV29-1 CSVLKGGPGRRRNTEAFF
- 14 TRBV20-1 CSARGREDPWEQYF
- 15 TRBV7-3 CASSFEDSRGDTQYF
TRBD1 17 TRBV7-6 CASSLSQGARLPDTQYF
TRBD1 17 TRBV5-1 CASSPFGTGELPYEQYF
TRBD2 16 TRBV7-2 CASSLMGLAGLEEQFF
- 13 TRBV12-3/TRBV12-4 CASGLGGLGEAFF
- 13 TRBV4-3 CASSQEGNYEQYF
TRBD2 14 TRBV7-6 CASSYSGNGNEQFF
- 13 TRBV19 CASSIGGAFEAFF